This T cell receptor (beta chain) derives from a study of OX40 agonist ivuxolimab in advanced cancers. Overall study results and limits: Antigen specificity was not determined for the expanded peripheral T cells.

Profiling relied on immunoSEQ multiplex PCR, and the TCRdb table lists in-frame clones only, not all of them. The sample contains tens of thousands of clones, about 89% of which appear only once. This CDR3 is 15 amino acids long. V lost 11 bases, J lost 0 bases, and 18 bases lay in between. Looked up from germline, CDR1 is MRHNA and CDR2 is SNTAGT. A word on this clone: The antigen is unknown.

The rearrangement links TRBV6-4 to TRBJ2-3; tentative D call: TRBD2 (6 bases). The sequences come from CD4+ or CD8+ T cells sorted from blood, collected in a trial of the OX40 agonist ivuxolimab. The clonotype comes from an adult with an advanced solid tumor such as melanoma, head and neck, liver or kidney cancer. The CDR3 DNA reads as TGTGCCCCCACCGAAATAGCGGAGAGCACAGATACGCAGTATTTT. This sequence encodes CAPTEIAESTDTQYF.